The clone carrying this T cell receptor beta chain was seen only once. Its antigen is as yet unknown. The same CDR3 is also encoded by other DNA sequences in this sample. Only in-frame clones appear in the TCRdb table, and some are missing; sequencing was by immunoSEQ multiplex PCR. The table includes about 15,000 clones, nearly 90% detected once. With 7 bases removed from V and 7 bases from J, the gap between germline ends came to 26 bases. The CDR3 has 16 amino acids. Germline CDR1 is SGHNT and CDR2 is YYREEE (reference sequence). This sample is part of a study of T cell repertoires and Cas9 in healthy adults. Turning to the study itself: SpCas9-reactive CD4 and CD8 T cells were characterized for potency, cytotoxicity and lineage.

Study-wide results and caveats: In vitro, SpCas9-reactive Tregs were reported to curb effector T cell proliferation and function.

The chain recombines TRBV5-4 with TRBJ2-5, with a possible D match to TRBD2 (6 bases). The sequence was collected from a human donor in good health. Material: Tregs (CD4+, CD25+, CD127-, CD137-, CD154-) from PBMCs; culture status not recorded. In DNA form, the CDR3 reads TGTGCCAGCTCAGCGGGTGGCGGGGCCGACCGGGGGACCCAGTACTTC. Protein product: CASSAGGGADRGTQYF. The variable domain in full, with the rest retrieved from reference TRBV5-4 and TRBJ2-5, is ETGVTQSPTHLIKTRGQQVTLRCSSQSGHNTVSWYQQALGQGPQFIFQYYREEENGRGNFPPRFSGLQFPNYSSELNVNALELDDSALYLCASSAGGGADRGTQYFGPGTRLLVL.